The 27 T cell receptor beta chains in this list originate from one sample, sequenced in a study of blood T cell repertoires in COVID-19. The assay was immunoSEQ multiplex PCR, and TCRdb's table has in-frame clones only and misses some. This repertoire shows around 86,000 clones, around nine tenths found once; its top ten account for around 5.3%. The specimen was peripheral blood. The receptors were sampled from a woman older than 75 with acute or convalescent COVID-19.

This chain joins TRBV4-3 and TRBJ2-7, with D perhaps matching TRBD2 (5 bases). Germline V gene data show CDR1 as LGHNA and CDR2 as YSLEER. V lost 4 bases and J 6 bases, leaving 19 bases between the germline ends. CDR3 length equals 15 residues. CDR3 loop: CASSPRVPGMAEQYF. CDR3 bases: TGCGCCAGCAGCCCGCGGGTACCGGGGATGGCCGAGCAGTACTTC.

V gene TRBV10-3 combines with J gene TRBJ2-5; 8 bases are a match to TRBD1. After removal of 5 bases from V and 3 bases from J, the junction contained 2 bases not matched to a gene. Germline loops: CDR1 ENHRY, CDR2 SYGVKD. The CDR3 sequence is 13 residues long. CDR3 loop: CAISPGQEETQYF. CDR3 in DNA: TGTGCCATCAGTCCGGGACAGGAAGAGACCCAGTACTTC.

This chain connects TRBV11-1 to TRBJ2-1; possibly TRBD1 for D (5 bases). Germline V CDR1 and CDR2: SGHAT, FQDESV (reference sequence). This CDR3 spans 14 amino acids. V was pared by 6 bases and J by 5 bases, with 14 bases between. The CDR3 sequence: CASSRHQGNNEQFF. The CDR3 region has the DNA TGTGCCAGCAGTCGTCACCAGGGTAACAATGAGCAGTTCTTC.

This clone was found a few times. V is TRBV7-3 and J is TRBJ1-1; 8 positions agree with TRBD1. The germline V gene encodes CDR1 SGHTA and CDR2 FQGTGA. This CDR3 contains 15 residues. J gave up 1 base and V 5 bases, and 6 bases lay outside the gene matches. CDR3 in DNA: TGTGCCAGCAGCCTCGGACAGGGCTGGAACACTGAAGCTTTCTTT. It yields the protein CASSLGQGWNTEAFF.

The CDR3 nucleotides are TGTGCCAGCAGTGAACGGGGGAACACTGAAGCTTTCTTT. This translates into CASSERGNTEAFF. The genes are TRBV2 and TRBJ1-1, with D unclear. V was shortened by 2 bases and J by 1 base, with 5 bases between the two germline ends. The CDR3 has 13 residues. CDR1 is SNHLY, CDR2 FYNNEI, per germline.

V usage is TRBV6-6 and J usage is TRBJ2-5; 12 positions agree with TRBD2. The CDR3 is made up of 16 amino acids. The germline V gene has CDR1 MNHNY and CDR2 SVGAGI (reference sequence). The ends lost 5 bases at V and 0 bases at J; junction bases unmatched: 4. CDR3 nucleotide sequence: TGTGCCAGCAGTCGCGGACTAGCGGGGAACCAAGAGACCCAGTACTTC. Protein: CASSRGLAGNQETQYF.

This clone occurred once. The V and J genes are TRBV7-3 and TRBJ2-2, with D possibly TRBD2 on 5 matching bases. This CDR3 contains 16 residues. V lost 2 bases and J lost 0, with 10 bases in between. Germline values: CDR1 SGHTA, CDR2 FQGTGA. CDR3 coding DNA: TGTGCCAGCAGCTTATTCGGGGTATCGAACACCGGGGAGCTGTTTTTT. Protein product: CASSLFGVSNTGELFF.

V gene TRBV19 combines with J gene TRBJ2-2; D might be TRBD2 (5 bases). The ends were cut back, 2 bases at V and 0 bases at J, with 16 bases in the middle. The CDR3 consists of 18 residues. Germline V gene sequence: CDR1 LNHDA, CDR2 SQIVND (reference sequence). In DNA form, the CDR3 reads TGTGCCAGTAGTATAACCTTCGGAGGTTCCGCGAACACCGGGGAGCTGTTTTTT. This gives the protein CASSITFGGSANTGELFF.

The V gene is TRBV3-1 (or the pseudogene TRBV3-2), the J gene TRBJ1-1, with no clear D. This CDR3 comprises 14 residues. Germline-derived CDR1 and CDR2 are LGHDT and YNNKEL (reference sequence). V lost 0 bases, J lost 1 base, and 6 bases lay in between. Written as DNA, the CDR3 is TGTGCCAGCAGCCAAGACAGGCGGAACACTGAAGCTTTCTTT. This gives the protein CASSQDRRNTEAFF.

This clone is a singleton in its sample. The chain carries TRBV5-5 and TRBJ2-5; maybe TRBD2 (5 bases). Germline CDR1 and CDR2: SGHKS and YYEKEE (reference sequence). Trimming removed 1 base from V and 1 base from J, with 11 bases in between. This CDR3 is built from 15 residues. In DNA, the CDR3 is TGTGCCAGCAGCTTGTCGAGGACTGGCCAAGAGACCCAGTACTTC. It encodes CASSLSRTGQETQYF.

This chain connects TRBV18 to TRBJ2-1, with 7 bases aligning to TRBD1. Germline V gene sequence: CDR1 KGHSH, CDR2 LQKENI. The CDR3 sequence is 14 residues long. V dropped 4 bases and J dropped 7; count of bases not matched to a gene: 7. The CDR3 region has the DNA TGTGCCAGCTCACAACTGACAGGGACGAATGAGCAGTTCTTC. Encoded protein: CASSQLTGTNEQFF.

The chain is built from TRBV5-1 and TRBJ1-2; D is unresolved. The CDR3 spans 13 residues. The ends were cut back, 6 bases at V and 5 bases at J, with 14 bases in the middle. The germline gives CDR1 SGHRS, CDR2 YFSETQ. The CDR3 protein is CASKVAADYGYTF. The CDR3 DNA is TGCGCCAGCAAGGTGGCAGCGGATTATGGCTACACCTTC.

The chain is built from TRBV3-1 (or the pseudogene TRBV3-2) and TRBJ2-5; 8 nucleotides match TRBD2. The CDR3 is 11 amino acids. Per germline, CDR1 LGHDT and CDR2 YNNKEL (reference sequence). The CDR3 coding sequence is TGTGTTAGCGGGATCGAAGAGACCCAGTACTTC. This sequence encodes CVSGIEETQYF.

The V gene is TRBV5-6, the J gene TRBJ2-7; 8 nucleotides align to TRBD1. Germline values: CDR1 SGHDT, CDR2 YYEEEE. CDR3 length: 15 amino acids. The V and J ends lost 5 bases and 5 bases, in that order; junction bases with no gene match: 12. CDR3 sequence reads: CASSPLPAGGNEQYF. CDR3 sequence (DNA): TGTGCCAGCAGTCCCTTACCGGCAGGGGGCAACGAGCAGTACTTC.

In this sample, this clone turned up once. In nucleotides, the CDR3 is TGTGCCAGCAGCCCCCCCTCTGAGACCCAGTACTTC. Translation: CASSPPSETQYF. The chain carries TRBV6-5 and TRBJ2-5; D is unresolved. The ends were cut back, 6 bases at V and 5 bases at J, with 10 bases in the middle. The CDR3 has 12 residues. The germline V gene encodes CDR1 MNHEY and CDR2 SVGAGI.

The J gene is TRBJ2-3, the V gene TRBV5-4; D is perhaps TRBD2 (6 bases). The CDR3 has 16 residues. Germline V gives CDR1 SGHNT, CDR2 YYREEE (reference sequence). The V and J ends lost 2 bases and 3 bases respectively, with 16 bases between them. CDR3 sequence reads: CASSLKAAGSTDTQYF. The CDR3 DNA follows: TGTGCCAGCAGCTTAAAGGCGGCGGGATCGACAGATACGCAGTATTTT.

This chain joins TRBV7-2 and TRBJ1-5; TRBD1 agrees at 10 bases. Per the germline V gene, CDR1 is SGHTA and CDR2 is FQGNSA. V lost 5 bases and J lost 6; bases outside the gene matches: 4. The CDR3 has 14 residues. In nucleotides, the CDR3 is TGTGCCAGCAGCCCCGGACAGGGGGTTCAGCCCCAGCATTTT. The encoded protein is CASSPGQGVQPQHF.

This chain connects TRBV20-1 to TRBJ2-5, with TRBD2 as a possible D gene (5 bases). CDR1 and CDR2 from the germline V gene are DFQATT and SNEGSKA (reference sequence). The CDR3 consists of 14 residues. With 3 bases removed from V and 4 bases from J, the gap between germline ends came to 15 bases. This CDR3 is CSASKLGASETQYF. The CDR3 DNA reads TGCAGTGCTAGTAAATTGGGAGCGTCAGAGACCCAGTACTTC.

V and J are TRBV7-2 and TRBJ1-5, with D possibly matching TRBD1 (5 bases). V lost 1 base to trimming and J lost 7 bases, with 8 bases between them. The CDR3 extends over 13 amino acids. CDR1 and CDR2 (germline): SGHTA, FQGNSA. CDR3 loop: CASSLGGSQPQHF. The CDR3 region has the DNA TGTGCCAGCAGCTTAGGGGGCAGCCAGCCCCAGCATTTT.

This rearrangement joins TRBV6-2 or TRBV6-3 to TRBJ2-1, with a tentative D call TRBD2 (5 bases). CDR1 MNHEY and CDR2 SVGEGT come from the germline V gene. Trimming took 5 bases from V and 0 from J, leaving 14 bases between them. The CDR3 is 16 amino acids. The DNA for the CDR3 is TGTGCCAGCAGTAAGCAGGTCGGGGTCTCCTACAATGAGCAGTTCTTC. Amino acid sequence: CASSKQVGVSYNEQFF.

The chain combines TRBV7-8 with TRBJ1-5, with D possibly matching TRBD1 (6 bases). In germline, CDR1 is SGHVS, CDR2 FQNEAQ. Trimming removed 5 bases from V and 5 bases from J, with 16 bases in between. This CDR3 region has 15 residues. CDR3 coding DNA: TGTGCCAGCAGCGTAACGACAGGAGTCTATCAGCCCCAGCATTTT. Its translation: CASSVTTGVYQPQHF.

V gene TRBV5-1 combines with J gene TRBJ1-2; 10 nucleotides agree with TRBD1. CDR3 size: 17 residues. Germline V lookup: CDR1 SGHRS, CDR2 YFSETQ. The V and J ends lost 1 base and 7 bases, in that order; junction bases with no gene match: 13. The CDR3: CASSLLRLRDRGSGYTF. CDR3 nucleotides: TGCGCCAGCAGCTTGCTTAGGCTCCGGGACAGGGGAAGTGGCTACACCTTC. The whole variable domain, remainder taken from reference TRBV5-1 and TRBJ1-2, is KAGVTQTPRYLIKTRGQQVTLSCSPISGHRSVSWYQQTPGQGLQFLFEYFSETQRNKGNFPGRFSGRQFSNSRSEMNVSTLELGDSALYLCASSLLRLRDRGSGYTFGSGTRLTVV.

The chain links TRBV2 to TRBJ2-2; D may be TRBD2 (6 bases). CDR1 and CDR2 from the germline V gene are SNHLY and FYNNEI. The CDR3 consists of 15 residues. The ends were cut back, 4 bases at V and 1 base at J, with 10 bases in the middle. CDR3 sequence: CASSAAGRNTGELFF. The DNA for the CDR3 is TGTGCCAGCAGTGCCGCGGGGAGGAACACCGGGGAGCTGTTTTTT.

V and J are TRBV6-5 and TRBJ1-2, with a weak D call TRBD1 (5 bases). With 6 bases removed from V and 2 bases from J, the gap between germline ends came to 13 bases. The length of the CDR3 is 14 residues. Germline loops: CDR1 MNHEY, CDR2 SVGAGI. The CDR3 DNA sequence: TGTGCCAGCAGGGGTTTGGGGGGAAACTATGGCTACACCTTC. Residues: CASRGLGGNYGYTF.

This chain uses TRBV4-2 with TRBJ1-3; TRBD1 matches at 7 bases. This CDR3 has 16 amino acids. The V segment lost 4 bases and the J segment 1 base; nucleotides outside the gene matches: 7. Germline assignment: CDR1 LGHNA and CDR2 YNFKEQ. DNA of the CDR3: TGTGCCAGCAGCCCCGAGACAGGGAGATCTGGAAACACCATATATTTT. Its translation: CASSPETGRSGNTIYF.

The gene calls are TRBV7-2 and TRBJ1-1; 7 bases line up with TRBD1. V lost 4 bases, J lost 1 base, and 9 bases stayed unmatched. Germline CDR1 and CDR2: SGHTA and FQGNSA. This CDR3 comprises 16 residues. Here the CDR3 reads CASSSGVQGRNTEAFF. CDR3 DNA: TGTGCCAGCAGCTCAGGGGTACAGGGGAGGAACACTGAAGCTTTCTTT. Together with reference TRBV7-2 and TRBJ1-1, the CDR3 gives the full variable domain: GAGVSQSPSNKVTEKGKDVELRCDPISGHTALYWYRQSLGQGLEFLIYFQGNSAPDKSGLPSDRFSAERTGGSVSTLTIQRTQQEDSAVYLCASSSGVQGRNTEAFFGQGTRLTVV.

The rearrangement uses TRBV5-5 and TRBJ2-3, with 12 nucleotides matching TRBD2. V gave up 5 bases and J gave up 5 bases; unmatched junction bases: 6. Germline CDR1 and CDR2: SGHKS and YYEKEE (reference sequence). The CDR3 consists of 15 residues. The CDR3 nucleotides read TGTGCCAGCAGTAGACTAGCGGGAGAGAGAGATACGCAGTATTTT. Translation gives CASSRLAGERDTQYF. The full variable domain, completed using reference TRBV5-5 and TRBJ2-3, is DAGVTQSPTHLIKTRGQQVTLRCSPISGHKSVSWYQQVLGQGPQFIFQYYEKEERGRGNFPDRFSARQFPNYSSELNVNALLLGDSALYLCASSRLAGERDTQYFGPGTRLTVL.